The 22 T cell receptor beta chains below come from one sample, sequenced in a study of blood T cell repertoires in COVID-19. Assay: immunoSEQ multiplex PCR; the TCRdb copy retains only in-frame clones and omits some. This sample yields around 330,000 clones, of which around 90% are seen a single time; 4.5% to 5.5% belongs to the top ten. The sample consisted of PBMCs or T cells enriched from blood (not recorded which). Source of these receptors: a man aged 55 to 70 who had recovered from COVID-19.

The chain's CDR3 is CASSLATGRGKNEQFF. In nucleotides, the CDR3 is TGTGCCAGCAGCTTAGCCACCGGGAGAGGAAAAAATGAGCAGTTCTTC. The chain couples TRBV7-9 to TRBJ2-1; maybe TRBD2 (6 bases). The V gene lost 0 bases and the J gene lost 7 bases, with 16 bases spanning the gap. Germline CDR1 and CDR2: SEHNR and FQNEAQ (reference sequence). This CDR3 has 16 residues.

This chain links TRBV29-1 with TRBJ2-7, with TRBD2 matching over 9 bases. This CDR3 has 13 residues. The J segment lost 3 bases and the V segment lost 5 bases, leaving 5 bases of the junction unmatched. Germline CDR1 SQVTM, CDR2 ANQGSEA. CDR3 nucleotide sequence: TGCAGCGTTATAAGCGGGAGGTTCTACGAGCAGTACTTC. It codes for CSVISGRFYEQYF.

The chain links TRBV5-1 to TRBJ1-1; D is unclear. The CDR3 is 15 amino acids. Deletions cut 2 bases from V and 4 bases from J, with 15 bases between. Germline V lookup: CDR1 SGHRS, CDR2 YFSETQ. The CDR3 loop reads CASSFNYPGITEAFF. The CDR3 nucleotides are TGCGCCAGCAGCTTTAACTATCCGGGTATCACTGAAGCTTTCTTT.

Remarks on this clone: The junction and the germline gene differ at one end; a read error may be behind it. The CDR3 bases are TGTGCCAGCAGTTTAATACAACAGGGGGCCGGCCCACATTTT. It specifies CASSLIQQGAGPHF. The gene calls are TRBV28 and TRBJ1-3; TRBD1 aligns across 9 bases. The CDR3 spans 14 residues. In germline, CDR1 is MDHEN, CDR2 SYDVKM.

The V call is TRBV7-3, the J call TRBJ1-6, with a possible D match to TRBD1 (5 bases). V shed 5 bases and J shed 7 bases, with 9 bases lying between them. Germline V lookup: CDR1 SGHTA, CDR2 FQGTGA. CDR3 length: 13 amino acids. The CDR3, as DNA: TGTGCCAGCAGCCCGGGGGTCAATTCACCCCTCCACTTT. Its translation is CASSPGVNSPLHF.

This clone showed up just once. This chain uses TRBV28 with TRBJ2-5; the match to TRBD1 covers 12 bases. Germline loops: CDR1 MDHEN, CDR2 SYDVKM. The CDR3 is made up of 16 amino acids. V lost 8 bases to trimming and J lost 2 bases; unmatched junction nucleotides: 9. In DNA, the CDR3 is TGTGCCAGCCGAAAAGGGGACAGGGGGCGGCAAGAGACCCAGTACTTC. This translates into CASRKGDRGRQETQYF.

The DNA of the CDR3 is TGTGCCAGCAGCAAAGAAGGGGGCACTGAAGCTTTCTTT. Its translation: CASSKEGGTEAFF. The gene calls are TRBV21-1 and TRBJ1-1; the D call in the table, TRBD1, was not verified against the DNA. TRBV21-1 counts as a pseudogene. This CDR3 spans 13 amino acids.

The chain links TRBV11-2 to TRBJ1-1; D gene uncertain. Germline V lookup: CDR1 SGHAT, CDR2 FQNNGV. Between the trimmed V and J ends, which lost 5 bases and 8 bases, there was a span of 9 bases. This CDR3 comprises 11 residues. In nucleotides, the CDR3 is TGTGCCAGCAGCATAACAGAAGAAGCTTTCTTT. It specifies CASSITEEAFF. The full variable domain, rest sourced from reference TRBV11-2 and TRBJ1-1, is EAGVAQSPRYKIIEKRQSVAFWCNPISGHATLYWYQQILGQGPKLLIQFQNNGVVDDSQLPKDRFSAERLKGVDSTLKIQPAKLEDSAVYLCASSITEEAFFGQGTRLTVV.

V gene TRBV29-1 combines with J gene TRBJ1-1, with 8 bases lining up with TRBD1. Germline V gene sequence: CDR1 SQVTM, CDR2 ANQGSEA. There are 12 residues in the CDR3. Trimming removed 4 bases from V and 6 bases from J; junction bases left unmatched: 4. CDR3 in amino acids: CSVGTGRAEAFF. For the CDR3, the DNA is TGCAGCGTTGGGACAGGGAGGGCTGAAGCTTTCTTT. Full variable domain (rest looked up from reference TRBV29-1 and TRBJ1-1): SAVISQKPSRDICQRGTSLTIQCQVDSQVTMMFWYRQQPGQSLTLIATANQGSEATYESGFVIDKFPISRPNLTFSTLTVSNMSPEDSSIYLCSVGTGRAEAFFGQGTRLTVV.

The genes are TRBV2 and TRBJ1-2; 7 nucleotides agree with TRBD1. With V trimmed by 8 bases and J by 2 bases, 2 bases remained unmatched. This CDR3 has 12 residues. Germline V gene sequence: CDR1 SNHLY, CDR2 FYNNEI. Here the CDR3 DNA reads TGTGCCAGCGGGACAGACAACTATGGCTACACCTTC. It yields the protein CASGTDNYGYTF.

This clone is a singleton in its sample. The same CDR3 also results from other DNA sequences found in this sample. This chain uses TRBV5-1 with TRBJ2-7; TRBD2 matches 7 bases. Germline loops: CDR1 SGHRS, CDR2 YFSETQ. The CDR3 runs 15 residues. V dropped 0 bases and J dropped 1; count of bases not matched to a gene: 4. The CDR3 DNA reads as TGCGCCAGCAGCTTGGTGCCTAGCGGATCCTACGAGCAGTACTTC. This sequence encodes CASSLVPSGSYEQYF. Full variable domain (missing parts from reference TRBV5-1 and TRBJ2-7): KAGVTQTPRYLIKTRGQQVTLSCSPISGHRSVSWYQQTPGQGLQFLFEYFSETQRNKGNFPGRFSGRQFSNSRSEMNVSTLELGDSALYLCASSLVPSGSYEQYFGPGTRLTVT.

The chain links TRBV7-6 to TRBJ2-2; the match to TRBD2 covers 8 bases. The CDR3 has 17 amino acids. Losses at the gene ends were 5 bases for V and 2 bases for J; bases not matched to a gene: 10. Germline CDR1 reads SGHVS; CDR2 reads FNYEAQ. DNA of the CDR3: TGTGCCAGCAGCGGGCGGGGAAGCGGGAGTAACACCGGGGAGCTGTTTTTT. Translating it yields CASSGRGSGSNTGELFF.

The rearrangement links TRBV2 to TRBJ2-3; 8 nucleotides align to TRBD2. The germline CDR1 and CDR2 sequences are SNHLY and FYNNEI. This CDR3 region has 13 residues. V gave up 8 bases and J gave up 8 bases; unmatched junction bases: 9. CDR3 amino acids: CASAGTSGATQYF. In DNA, the CDR3 is TGTGCCAGCGCCGGGACTAGTGGGGCTACGCAGTATTTT.

This sequence joins TRBV7-2 and TRBJ1-2, with 7 bases matching TRBD1. There are 15 residues in the CDR3. The junction had 7 bases not matched to a gene; V was cut back by 2 bases and J by 4 bases. Looked up from germline, CDR1 is SGHTA and CDR2 is FQGNSA. CDR3 in DNA: TGTGCCAGCAGCTTACCGGGCCAGGGGGGCTATGGCTACACCTTC. Translating it yields CASSLPGQGGYGYTF.

This clone was detected only a few times. This chain links TRBV2 with TRBJ2-7; 12 nucleotides agree with TRBD2. The V gene end was trimmed by 4 bases and the J gene end by 6 bases; junction bases not matched to a gene: 4. There are 14 residues in the CDR3. Germline V gene data show CDR1 as SNHLY and CDR2 as FYNNEI. CDR3 nucleotides: TGTGCCAGCAGTGTTAGGACTAGCGGGATCGAGCAGTACTTC. It yields the protein CASSVRTSGIEQYF.

This clone was detected a few times. The chain carries TRBV25-1 and TRBJ1-6; D gene unclear. Between the trimmed V and J ends, which lost 5 bases and 13 bases, there was a span of 12 bases. In germline, CDR1 is MGHDK, CDR2 SYGVNS. The CDR3 is 12 amino acids. CDR3 coding DNA: TGTGCCAGCAGTACAGCCACGTCCCCCCTCCACTTT. Its translation is CASSTATSPLHF.

The rearrangement links TRBV21-1 to TRBJ1-4; the DNA was not compared with TRBD1, the D call given in the table. TRBV21-1 is a listed pseudogene. This CDR3 spans 18 amino acids. DNA of the CDR3: TGTGCCAGCAGCAAAGCGCGGACAGAAGGCTTGAAAAATGAAAAACTGTTTTTT. It codes for CASSKARTEGLKNEKLFF.

The chain combines TRBV5-8 with TRBJ2-2; 13 positions match TRBD2. The junction had 7 bases not matched to a gene; V was cut back by 4 bases and J by 4 bases. CDR1 is SGHTS and CDR2 is YDEGEE in the germline V gene. The length of the CDR3 is 17 residues. CDR3 sequence (DNA): TGTGCCAGCAGCAGGAAACTAGCGGGAGGGGCCACCGGGGAGCTGTTTTTT. Residues: CASSRKLAGGATGELFF. Together with reference TRBV5-8 and TRBJ2-2, the CDR3 gives the full variable domain: EAGVTQSPTHLIKTRGQQATLRCSPISGHTSVYWYQQALGLGLQFLLWYDEGEERNRGNFPPRFSGRQFPNYSSELNVNALELEDSALYLCASSRKLAGGATGELFFGEGSRLTVL.

This clone was seen a single time. The V call is TRBV7-9, the J call TRBJ2-1; D perhaps matches TRBD2 (6 bases). This CDR3 has 15 amino acids. Germline CDR1 and CDR2: SEHNR and FQNEAQ (reference sequence). The germline V and J ends were trimmed by 3 bases and 0 bases, with 9 bases remaining between them. CDR3 in DNA: TGTGCCAGCAGCTTCCTAGCGACCTCCTACAATGAGCAGTTCTTC. Residues: CASSFLATSYNEQFF.

Of note for this clone: This same CDR3 is encoded by further DNA sequences in the sample. The chain is built from TRBV5-1 and TRBJ2-2; 7 nucleotides match TRBD2. The CDR3 is made up of 15 amino acids. The V gene's germline CDR1 is SGHRS and CDR2 YFSETQ. V lost 4 bases to trimming and J lost 0 bases; unmatched junction nucleotides: 3. CDR3 DNA: TGCGCCAGCAGCCTAGGACTAGCGAACACCGGGGAGCTGTTTTTT. Its translation is CASSLGLANTGELFF.

This sequence joins TRBV7-2 and TRBJ2-3; unclear D gene. This CDR3 spans 12 amino acids. Looked up from germline, CDR1 is SGHTA and CDR2 is FQGNSA. V lost 7 bases and J 2 bases, leaving 7 bases between the germline ends. CDR3 sequence reads: CASNSYTDTQYF. The CDR3 DNA reads TGTGCCAGCAACTCGTACACAGATACGCAGTATTTT.

The rearrangement links TRBV12-2 to TRBJ2-7; the tabulated D call, TRBD2, remains unverified against the DNA. TRBV12-2 is given as a pseudogene. The CDR3 consists of 15 residues. The CDR3 nucleotides read TGTGCAAGTCGCTCCCGCCCAGCGGCCACCTACGAGCAGTACTTC. Residues: CASRSRPAATYEQYF.